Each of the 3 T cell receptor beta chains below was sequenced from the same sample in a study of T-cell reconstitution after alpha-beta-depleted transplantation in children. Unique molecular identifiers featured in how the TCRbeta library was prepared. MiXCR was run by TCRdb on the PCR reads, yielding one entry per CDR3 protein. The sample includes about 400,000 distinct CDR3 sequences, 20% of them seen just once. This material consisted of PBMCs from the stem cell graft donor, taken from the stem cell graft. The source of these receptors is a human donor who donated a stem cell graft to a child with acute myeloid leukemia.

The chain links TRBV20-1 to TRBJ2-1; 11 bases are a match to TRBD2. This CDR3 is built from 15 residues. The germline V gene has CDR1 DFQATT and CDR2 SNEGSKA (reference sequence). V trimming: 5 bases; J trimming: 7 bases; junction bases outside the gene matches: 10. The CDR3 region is CSAGSGTSGINEQFF. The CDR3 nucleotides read TGCAGTGCTGGTTCCGGGACTAGCGGAATTAATGAGCAGTTCTTC.

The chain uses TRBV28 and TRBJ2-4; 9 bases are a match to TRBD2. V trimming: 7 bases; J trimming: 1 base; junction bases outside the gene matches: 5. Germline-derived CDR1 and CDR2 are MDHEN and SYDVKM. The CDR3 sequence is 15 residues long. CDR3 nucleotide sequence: TGTGCCAGCACTGTAGCGGGAGTCGCCAAAAACATTCAGTACTTC. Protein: CASTVAGVAKNIQYF. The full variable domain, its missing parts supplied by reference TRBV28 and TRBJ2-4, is DVKVTQSSRYLVKRTGEKVFLECVQDMDHENMFWYRQDPGLGLRLIYFSYDVKMKEKGDIPEGYSVSREKKERFSLILESASTNQTSMYLCASTVAGVAKNIQYFGAGTRLSVL.

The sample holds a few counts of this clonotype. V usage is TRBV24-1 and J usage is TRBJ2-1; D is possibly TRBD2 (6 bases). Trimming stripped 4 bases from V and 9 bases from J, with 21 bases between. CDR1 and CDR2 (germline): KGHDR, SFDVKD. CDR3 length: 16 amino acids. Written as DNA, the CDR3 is TGTGCCACCAGTGACCCGACCACAAGACTAGTGGGTGAGCAGTTCTTC. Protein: CATSDPTTRLVGEQFF.